Listed below are T cell receptor beta chains from one sample, sequenced in a study of response to subunit inactivated influenza vaccine. TCRdb called the RT-PCR reads again in MiXCR, with one record for every CDR3 protein. The sample has more than 550,000 distinct CDR3 sequences; approximately 10% are singletons. The sample also formed part of further work on T cells expressing NK-cell markers.

The sequencing here drew on PBMCs from blood, taken on the day of vaccination. These receptors came from a man between 45 and 60 years old who received an inactivated influenza vaccine. CDR3s include the opening cysteine and the closing phenylalanine or tryptophan. Not every row has a clone size; where given, it reads once, few, many or a size class.

V gene	clone size	CDR3 protein
TRBV6-5	many	CASSYGTYNEQFF
TRBV29-1	NA	CSAWGTEGGYPDNEQFF
TRBV20-1	NA	CSARSGRGLDEQYF
TRBV29-1	few	CSVIWWGPRLNTEAFF
TRBV24-1	NA	CATSDYKDPTDTQYF
TRBV4-2	NA	CASSQDKGRAEEQFF
TRBV20-1	NA	CSARGTSQETQYF
TRBV6-5	NA	CASSYSGGGLETQYF
TRBV12-3/TRBV12-4	few	CASSEAGTNEQYF
TRBV12-3/TRBV12-4	NA	CASSLERLAGPYEQYF
TRBV24-1	NA	CATSEASGGDLTDTQYF
TRBV2	few	CASGDRGTEQYF
TRBV7-9	NA	CASSPELLAGAYNEQFF
TRBV7-9	many	CASSLDGGWTEAFF
TRBV12-3/TRBV12-4	NA	CASSPTGTLYNEQFF
TRBV28	few	CASSLLGTGERETQYF
TRBV7-2	few	CASSDYRAYADTQYF
TRBV3-1	NA	CASSPPRGLGGNYEQYF
TRBV18	NA	CASSPVLAEQETQYF
TRBV6-2/TRBV6-3	many	CASSYPGGGYEQYF
TRBV7-8	few	CASSSGQGLTYEQYF
TRBV7-9	NA	CASSPPWGNEQFF
TRBV7-9	many	CASSAGSYEQYF
TRBV20-1	NA	CSATGTSGNNEQFF
TRBV7-6	many	CASSLSGTNYNEQFF
TRBV6-2/TRBV6-3	many	CASSYHPQGVFSYNEQFF
TRBV19	NA	CASRGQSRAKNIQYF
TRBV11-2	NA	CASSLSGGARTGELFF
TRBV24-1	few	CATSDRGGSQVNEQFF